These T cell receptor beta chains were read from a single sample in a study of blood T cell repertoires in COVID-19. The table came from immunoSEQ multiplex PCR; TCRdb's copy has only in-frame clones and leaves some out. The sample includes about 12,000 clones, around 70% seen only once; the top ten take over 9.5%. The material sequenced was peripheral blood. The origin of the receptors is a man between 60 and 70 years old with COVID-19, enrolled during active disease. The CDR3 runs from the conserved cysteine through the conserved F or W. D genes are given only for firm matches. Clone size is stated in some rows and not others, as once, few, many or a class when expanded.

>TRBD1|TRBV3-1/TRBV3-2|.|15|TRBJ1-2
CASSQAPGQYYGYTF
TGTGCCAGCAGCCAAGCCCCGGGACAGTACTATGGCTACACCTTC
>.|TRBV28|.|17|TRBJ2-1
CASIPRARGSSYNEQFF
TGTGCCAGCATTCCCCGGGCGCGGGGAAGCTCCTACAATGAGCAGTTCTTC
>.|TRBV4-1|.|15|TRBJ1-2
CASSRPGGWDYGYTF
TGCGCCAGCAGCCGCCCCGGAGGTTGGGACTATGGCTACACCTTC
>TRBD2|TRBV18|.|17|TRBJ2-1
CASSRKKAGSGIDEQFF
TGTGCCAGCTCACGGAAGAAAGCGGGATCGGGGATTGATGAGCAGTTCTTC
>TRBD2|TRBV27|.|15|TRBJ2-7
CASSLRRGNSYEQYF
TGTGCCAGCAGTCTACGGCGGGGGAACTCCTACGAGCAGTACTTC
>.|TRBV27|.|16|TRBJ2-4
CASSPQPDRAKNIQYF
TGTGCCAGCAGTCCTCAACCCGACAGAGCCAAAAACATTCAGTACTTC
>TRBD2|TRBV4-2|.|14|TRBJ2-1
CASSQGGRFNEQFF
TGTGCCAGCAGCCAAGGCGGGAGATTCAATGAGCAGTTCTTC
>.|TRBV7-9|.|14|TRBJ1-1
CASSYPLVREEAFF
TGTGCCAGCAGCTACCCCCTGGTGCGGGAGGAAGCTTTCTTT
>TRBD1|TRBV11-2|.|14|TRBJ1-2
CASSYPGQAHGYTF
TGTGCCAGCAGCTACCCGGGACAGGCGCATGGCTACACCTTC
>.|TRBV6-2/TRBV6-3|.|11|TRBJ2-5
CASSWVEAGYF
TGTGCCAGCAGTTGGGTGGAAGCGGGGTACTTC
>.|TRBV6-5|.|14|TRBJ1-2
CASVPKGDYYGYTF
TGTGCCAGCGTCCCTAAAGGGGACTACTATGGCTACACCTTC
>.|TRBV7-9|.|9|TRBJ1-1
CASGLGDFF
TGTGCCAGCGGGCTTGGCGATTTCTTT
>.|TRBV15|once|16|TRBJ1-5
CATSRTRGYSNQPQHF
TGTGCCACCAGCCGAACCCGGGGTTATAGCAATCAGCCCCAGCATTTT
>TRBD1|TRBV29-1|.|12|TRBJ2-7
CSAKTGVYEQYF
TGCAGCGCCAAGACAGGGGTCTACGAGCAGTACTTC
>TRBD1|TRBV6-6|medium-sized|15|TRBJ2-7
CASSRSGQGTYEQYF
TGTGCCAGCAGTCGATCGGGACAGGGGACCTACGAGCAGTACTTC
>.|TRBV13|.|13|TRBJ1-5
CASSLSSDQPQHF
TGTGCCAGCAGCTTAAGCTCTGATCAGCCCCAGCATTTT
>.|TRBV27|.|15|TRBJ2-7
CASSSGGADVYEQYF
TGTGCCAGCAGTTCCGGAGGCGCGGATGTCTACGAGCAGTACTTC
>TRBD1|TRBV15|.|15|TRBJ1-4
CATSASGGIGEKLFF
TGTGCCACCAGCGCCTCAGGGGGCATAGGAGAAAAACTGTTTTTT
>.|TRBV27|medium-sized|16|TRBJ2-6
CASSLRQSSGANVLTF
TGTGCCAGCAGTTTGAGGCAAAGCTCTGGGGCCAACGTCCTGACTTTC
>TRBD1|TRBV6-2/TRBV6-3|.|13|TRBJ2-1
CASSWDRVGEQFF
TGTGCCAGCAGTTGGGACAGGGTGGGTGAGCAGTTCTTC
>.|TRBV18|.|15|TRBJ2-1
CASSPSTGDYNEQFF
TGTGCCAGCTCACCATCGACAGGAGATTACAATGAGCAGTTCTTC
>.|TRBV29-1|.|12|TRBJ1-1
CSVEPGIAEAFF
TGCAGCGTTGAGCCGGGTATCGCTGAAGCTTTCTTT
>.|TRBV4-3|.|15|TRBJ1-3
CASSPDSYSGNTIYF
TGCGCCAGCAGTCCCGACAGCTACTCTGGAAACACCATATATTTT
>.|TRBV19|.|16|TRBJ2-1
CASSPGVGEFYNEQFF
TGTGCCAGTAGTCCTGGTGTCGGAGAATTCTACAATGAGCAGTTCTTC
>TRBD1|TRBV5-1|.|19|TRBJ1-1
CASSLSPQGDFGMNTEAFF
TGCGCCAGCAGCTTGTCTCCCCAGGGGGACTTTGGCATGAACACTGAAGCTTTCTTT
>.|TRBV4-1|once|15|TRBJ1-2
CASSLHPGDNYGYTF
TGCGCCAGCAGCCTACACCCAGGGGACAACTATGGCTACACCTTC
>.|TRBV5-1|.|15|TRBJ1-5
CASSAGTPGGQPQHF
TGCGCCAGCAGCGCGGGGACCCCCGGGGGTCAGCCCCAGCATTTT
>TRBD1|TRBV20-1|.|12|TRBJ2-7
CSASRQGDEQYF
TGCAGTGCTAGTCGACAGGGAGACGAGCAGTACTTC
>TRBD2|TRBV6-5|.|16|TRBJ2-7
CASSYSSGGGPYEQYF
TGTGCCAGCAGTTACTCGTCCGGGGGAGGGCCCTACGAGCAGTACTTC
>TRBD2|TRBV24-1|.|17|TRBJ2-5
CATSEGLAGEGQETQYF
TGTGCCACCAGTGAAGGACTAGCGGGAGAGGGGCAAGAGACCCAGTACTTC
>.|TRBV27|.|13|TRBJ1-1
CASSPGRKTEAFF
TGTGCCAGCAGTCCAGGGAGGAAGACTGAAGCTTTCTTT
>.|TRBV10-3|.|14|TRBJ2-3
CAITPGQGTDRQYF
TGTGCCATCACCCCCGGCCAGGGAACGGACAGGCAGTATTTT
>.|TRBV21-1|.|16|TRBJ1-4
CASSKGGTGPNEKLFF
TGTGCCAGCAGCAAAGGGGGGACAGGGCCTAATGAAAAACTGTTTTTT
>.|TRBV14|few|14|TRBJ1-1
CASSQPTGNTEAFF
TGTGCCAGCAGCCAGCCCACAGGGAATACTGAAGCTTTCTTT
>.|TRBV5-5|.|14|TRBJ1-2
CASSLEIGGPGYTF
TGTGCCAGCAGCTTGGAGATAGGCGGTCCTGGCTACACCTTC
>TRBD1|TRBV6-2/TRBV6-3|.|17|TRBJ2-2
CASSPPDRGRNTGELFF
TGTGCCAGCAGTCCACCTGACAGGGGGAGGAACACCGGGGAGCTGTTTTTT
>TRBD2|TRBV5-1|few|17|TRBJ2-3
CASSPGTSGDFTDTQYF
TGCGCCAGCAGTCCCGGGACTAGCGGGGATTTCACAGATACGCAGTATTTT
>.|TRBV2|.|14|TRBJ1-1
CASRVDRYAGEAFF
TGTGCCAGCAGAGTTGACAGATATGCAGGTGAAGCTTTCTTT
>TRBD2|TRBV11-3|.|14|TRBJ2-2
CASSSGGARGELFF
TGTGCCAGCAGCTCCGGGGGGGCCCGCGGGGAGCTGTTTTTT
>.|TRBV4-1|.|15|TRBJ1-2
CASSQDSGVGYGYTF
TGCGCCAGCAGCCAAGATTCGGGGGTCGGCTATGGCTACACCTTC
>.|TRBV6-6|once|13|TRBJ2-3
CASTWDFTDTQYF
TGTGCCAGCACCTGGGACTTCACAGATACGCAGTATTTT